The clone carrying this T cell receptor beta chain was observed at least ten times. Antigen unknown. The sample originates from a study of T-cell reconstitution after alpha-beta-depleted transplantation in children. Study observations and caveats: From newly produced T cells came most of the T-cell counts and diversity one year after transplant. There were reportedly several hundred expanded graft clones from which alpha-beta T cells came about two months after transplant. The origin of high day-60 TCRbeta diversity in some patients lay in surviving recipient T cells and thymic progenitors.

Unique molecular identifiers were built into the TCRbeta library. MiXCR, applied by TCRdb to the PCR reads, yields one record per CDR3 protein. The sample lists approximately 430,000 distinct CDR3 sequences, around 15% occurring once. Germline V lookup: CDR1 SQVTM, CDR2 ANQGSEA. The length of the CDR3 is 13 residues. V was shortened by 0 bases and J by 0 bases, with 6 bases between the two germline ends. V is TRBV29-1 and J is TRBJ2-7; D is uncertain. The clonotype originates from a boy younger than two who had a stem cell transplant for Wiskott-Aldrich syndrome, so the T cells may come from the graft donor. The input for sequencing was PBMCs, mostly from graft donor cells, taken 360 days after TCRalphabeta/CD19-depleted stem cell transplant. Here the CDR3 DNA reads TGCAGCGTTGAAGAAGCCAGCTCCTACGAGCAGTACTTC. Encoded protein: CSVEEASSYEQYF.